This TCR beta chain comes out of a study of blood T cell repertoires in COVID-19. The table came from immunoSEQ multiplex PCR; TCRdb's copy has only in-frame clones and leaves some out. Here the sample spans about 150,000 clones, roughly 83% being singletons. Germline CDR1 MNHNY, CDR2 SVGAGI (reference sequence). This CDR3 has 15 residues. Trimming shortened V by 0 bases and J by 5 bases, and 14 bases separated the two germline ends. The chain employs TRBV6-6 and TRBJ2-7; D gene unclear. The sequence came from an older woman with COVID-19, enrolled during active disease. The specimen sequenced was peripheral blood. CDR3 amino acids: CASSYSPRGGNEQYF. DNA of the CDR3: TGTGCCAGCAGTTACTCCCCCAGAGGTGGAAACGAGCAGTACTTC.